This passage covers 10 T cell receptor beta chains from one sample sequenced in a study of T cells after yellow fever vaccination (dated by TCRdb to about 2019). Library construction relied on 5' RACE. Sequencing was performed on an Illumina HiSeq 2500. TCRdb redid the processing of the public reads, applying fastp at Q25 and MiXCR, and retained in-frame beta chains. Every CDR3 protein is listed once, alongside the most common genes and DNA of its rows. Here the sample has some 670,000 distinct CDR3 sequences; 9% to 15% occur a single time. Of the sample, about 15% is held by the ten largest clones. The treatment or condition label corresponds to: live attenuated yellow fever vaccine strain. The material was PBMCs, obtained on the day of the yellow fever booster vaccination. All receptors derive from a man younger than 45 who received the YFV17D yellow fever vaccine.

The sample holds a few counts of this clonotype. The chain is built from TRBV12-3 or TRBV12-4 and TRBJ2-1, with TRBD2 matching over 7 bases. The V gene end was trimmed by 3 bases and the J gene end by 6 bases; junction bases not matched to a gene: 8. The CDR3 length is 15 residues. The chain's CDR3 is CASSFGTIPGNEQFF. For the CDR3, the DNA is TGTGCCAGCAGTTTTGGGACTATCCCTGGCAATGAGCAGTTCTTC.

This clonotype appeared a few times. CDR3 bases: TGCAGTGCTAGACAGGGCCGGGGACTCCACAATGAAAAACTGTTTTTT. This sequence encodes CSARQGRGLHNEKLFF. The chain joins TRBV20-1 to TRBJ1-4; maybe TRBD1 (5 bases). The germline V gene has CDR1 DFQATT and CDR2 SNEGSKA (reference sequence). V lost 2 bases and J lost 5, with 18 bases in between. The CDR3 loop spans 16 amino acids.

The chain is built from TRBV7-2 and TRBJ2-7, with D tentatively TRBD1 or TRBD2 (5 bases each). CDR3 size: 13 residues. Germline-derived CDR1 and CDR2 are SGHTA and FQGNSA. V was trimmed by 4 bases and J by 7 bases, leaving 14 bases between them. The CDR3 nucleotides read TGTGCCAGCAGCTCTCGGGGCTCGGGGGAGCAGTACTTC. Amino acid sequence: CASSSRGSGEQYF. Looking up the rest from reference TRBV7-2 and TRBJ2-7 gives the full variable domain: GAGVSQSPSNKVTEKGKDVELRCDPISGHTALYWYRQSLGQGLEFLIYFQGNSAPDKSGLPSDRFSAERTGGSVSTLTIQRTQQEDSAVYLCASSSRGSGEQYFGPGTRLTVT.

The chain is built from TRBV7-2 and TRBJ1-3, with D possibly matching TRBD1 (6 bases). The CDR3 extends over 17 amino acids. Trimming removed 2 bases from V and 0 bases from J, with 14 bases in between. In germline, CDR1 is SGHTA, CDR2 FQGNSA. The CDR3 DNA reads TGTGCCAGCAGCTTATTCCACGGACAGTTCTCTGGAAACACCATATATTTT. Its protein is CASSLFHGQFSGNTIYF.

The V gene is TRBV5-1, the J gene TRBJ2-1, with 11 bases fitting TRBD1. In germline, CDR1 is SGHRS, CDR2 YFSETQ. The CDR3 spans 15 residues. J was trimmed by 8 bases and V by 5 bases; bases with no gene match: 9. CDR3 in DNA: TGCGCCAGCAGTCCGGGGACAGGGGGTTTCGATGAGCAGTTCTTC. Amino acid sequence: CASSPGTGGFDEQFF.

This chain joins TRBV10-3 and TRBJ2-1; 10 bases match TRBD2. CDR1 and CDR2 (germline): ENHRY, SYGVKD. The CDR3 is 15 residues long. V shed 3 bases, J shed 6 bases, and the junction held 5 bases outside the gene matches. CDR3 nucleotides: TGTGCCATCAGTGATGGGCTAGCGGGAGCCAATGAGCAGTTCTTC. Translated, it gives CAISDGLAGANEQFF.

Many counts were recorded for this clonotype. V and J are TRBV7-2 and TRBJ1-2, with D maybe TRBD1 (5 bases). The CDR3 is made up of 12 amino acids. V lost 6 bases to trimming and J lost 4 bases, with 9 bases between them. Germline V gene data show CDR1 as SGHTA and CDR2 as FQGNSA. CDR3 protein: CASSFGGYGYTF. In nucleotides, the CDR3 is TGTGCCAGCAGTTTCGGGGGCTATGGCTACACCTTC.

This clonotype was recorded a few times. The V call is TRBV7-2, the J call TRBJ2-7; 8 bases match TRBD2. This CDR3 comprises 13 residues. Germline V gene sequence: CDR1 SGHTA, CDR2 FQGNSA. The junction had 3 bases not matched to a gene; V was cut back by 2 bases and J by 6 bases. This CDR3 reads CASSLTGGPEQYF. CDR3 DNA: TGTGCCAGCAGCTTAACGGGGGGGCCCGAGCAGTACTTC.

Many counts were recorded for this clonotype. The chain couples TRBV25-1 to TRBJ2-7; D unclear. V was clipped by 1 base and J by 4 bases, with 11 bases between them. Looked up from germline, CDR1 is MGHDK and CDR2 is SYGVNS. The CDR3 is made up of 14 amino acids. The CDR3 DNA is TGTGCCAGCAGTGAATCCTCCGTCTATTACGAGCAGTACTTC. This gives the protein CASSESSVYYEQYF.

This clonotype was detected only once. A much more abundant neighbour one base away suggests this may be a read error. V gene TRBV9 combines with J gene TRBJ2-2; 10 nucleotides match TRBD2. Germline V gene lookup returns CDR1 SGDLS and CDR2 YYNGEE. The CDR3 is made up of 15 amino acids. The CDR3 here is CSSSASGGNTGELFF. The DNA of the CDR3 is TGTTCCAGCAGCGCTAGCGGGGGAAACACCGGGGAGCTGTTTTTT.